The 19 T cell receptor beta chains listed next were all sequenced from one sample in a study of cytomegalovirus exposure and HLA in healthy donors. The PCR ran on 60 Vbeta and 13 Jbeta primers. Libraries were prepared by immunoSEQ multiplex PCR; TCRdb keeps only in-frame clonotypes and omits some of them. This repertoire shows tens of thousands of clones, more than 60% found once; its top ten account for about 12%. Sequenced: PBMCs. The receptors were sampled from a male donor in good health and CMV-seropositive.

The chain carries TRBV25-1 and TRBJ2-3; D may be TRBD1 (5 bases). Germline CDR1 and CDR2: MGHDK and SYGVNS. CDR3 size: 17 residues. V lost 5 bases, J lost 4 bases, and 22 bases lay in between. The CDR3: CASSKLAMGLDADTQYF. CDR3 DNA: TGTGCCAGCAGTAAACTTGCGATGGGGCTAGATGCAGATACGCAGTATTTT.

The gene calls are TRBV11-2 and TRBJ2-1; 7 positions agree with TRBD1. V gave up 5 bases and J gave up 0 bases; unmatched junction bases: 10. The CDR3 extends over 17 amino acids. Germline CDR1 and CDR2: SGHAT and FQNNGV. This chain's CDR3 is CASSPTVGDSSYNEQFF. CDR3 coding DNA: TGTGCCAGCAGCCCTACGGTCGGGGACAGCTCCTACAATGAGCAGTTCTTC.

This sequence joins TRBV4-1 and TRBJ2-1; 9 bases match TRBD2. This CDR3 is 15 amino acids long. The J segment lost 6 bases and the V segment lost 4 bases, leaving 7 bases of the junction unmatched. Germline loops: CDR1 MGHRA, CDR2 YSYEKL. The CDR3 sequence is CASSPISGRGNEQFF. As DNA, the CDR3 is TGCGCCAGCAGCCCCATTAGCGGGAGAGGCAATGAGCAGTTCTTC.

CDR3 residues: CSVIHSYEQYF. CDR3 in DNA: TGCAGCGTTATACACTCCTACGAGCAGTACTTC. This chain uses TRBV29-1 with TRBJ2-7; no clear D. CDR3 size: 11 residues. CDR1 and CDR2 (germline): SQVTM, ANQGSEA. Trimming stripped 5 bases from V and 0 bases from J, with 5 bases between.

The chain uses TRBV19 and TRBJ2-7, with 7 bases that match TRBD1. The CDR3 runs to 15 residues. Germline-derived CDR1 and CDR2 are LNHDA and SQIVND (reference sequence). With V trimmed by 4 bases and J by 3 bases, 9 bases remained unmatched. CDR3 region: CASSRQQGSHYEQYF. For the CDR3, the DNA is TGTGCCAGTAGTAGACAACAGGGGAGTCACTACGAGCAGTACTTC.

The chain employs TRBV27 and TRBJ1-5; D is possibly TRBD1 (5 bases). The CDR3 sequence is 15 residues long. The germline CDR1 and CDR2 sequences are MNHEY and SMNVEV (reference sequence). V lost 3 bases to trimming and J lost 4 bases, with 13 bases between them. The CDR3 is CASSLGGDGNQPQHF. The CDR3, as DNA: TGTGCCAGCAGTTTGGGAGGGGATGGAAATCAGCCCCAGCATTTT.

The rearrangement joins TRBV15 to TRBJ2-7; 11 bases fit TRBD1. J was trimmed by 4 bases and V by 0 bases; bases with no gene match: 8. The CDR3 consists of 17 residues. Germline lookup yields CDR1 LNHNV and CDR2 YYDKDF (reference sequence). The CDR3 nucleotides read TGTGCCACCAGCAGAGAGTATCCGGGACAGGGGGGATACGAGCAGTACTTC. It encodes CATSREYPGQGGYEQYF.

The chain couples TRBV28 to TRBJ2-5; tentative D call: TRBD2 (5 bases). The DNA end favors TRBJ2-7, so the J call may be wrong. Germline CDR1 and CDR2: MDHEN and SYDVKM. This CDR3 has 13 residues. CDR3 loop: CASRPGSSYEQYF. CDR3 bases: TGTGCCAGCAGGCCGGGGAGCTCCTACGAGCAGTACTTC.

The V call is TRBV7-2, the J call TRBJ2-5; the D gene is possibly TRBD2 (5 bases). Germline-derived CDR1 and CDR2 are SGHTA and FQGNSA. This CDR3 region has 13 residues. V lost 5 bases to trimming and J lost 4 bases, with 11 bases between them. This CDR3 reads CASSRTEGETQYF. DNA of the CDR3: TGTGCCAGCAGCCGGACTGAAGGAGAGACCCAGTACTTC.

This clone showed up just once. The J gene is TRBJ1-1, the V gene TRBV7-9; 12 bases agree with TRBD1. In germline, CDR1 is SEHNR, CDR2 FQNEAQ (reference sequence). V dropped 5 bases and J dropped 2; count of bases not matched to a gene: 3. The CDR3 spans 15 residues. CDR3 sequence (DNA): TGTGCCAGCAGCGGGACAGGGGGCCGTAACACTGAAGCTTTCTTT. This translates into CASSGTGGRNTEAFF.

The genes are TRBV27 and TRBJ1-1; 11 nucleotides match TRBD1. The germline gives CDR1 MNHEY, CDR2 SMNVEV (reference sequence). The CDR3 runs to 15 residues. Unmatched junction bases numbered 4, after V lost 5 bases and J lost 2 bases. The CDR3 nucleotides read TGTGCCAGCAGTGGACAGGGGGCTGGAAACACTGAAGCTTTCTTT. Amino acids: CASSGQGAGNTEAFF.

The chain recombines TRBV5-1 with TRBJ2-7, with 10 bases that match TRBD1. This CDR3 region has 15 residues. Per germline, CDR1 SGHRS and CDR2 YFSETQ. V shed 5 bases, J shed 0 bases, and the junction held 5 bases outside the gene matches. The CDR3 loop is CASRVGQGSSYEQYF. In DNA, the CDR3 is TGCGCCAGCAGGGTGGGACAGGGGAGCTCCTACGAGCAGTACTTC.

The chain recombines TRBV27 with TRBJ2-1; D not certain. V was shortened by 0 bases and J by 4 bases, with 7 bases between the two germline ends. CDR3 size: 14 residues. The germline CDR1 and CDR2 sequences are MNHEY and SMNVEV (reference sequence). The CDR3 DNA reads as TGTGCCAGCAGTTTATCGGCAGTTTACAATGAGCAGTTCTTC. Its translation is CASSLSAVYNEQFF.

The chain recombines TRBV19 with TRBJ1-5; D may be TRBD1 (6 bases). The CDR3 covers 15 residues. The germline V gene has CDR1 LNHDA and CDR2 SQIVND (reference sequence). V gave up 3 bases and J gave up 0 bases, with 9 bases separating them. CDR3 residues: CASSMGHYSNQPQHF. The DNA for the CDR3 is TGTGCCAGTAGTATGGGACATTATAGCAATCAGCCCCAGCATTTT.

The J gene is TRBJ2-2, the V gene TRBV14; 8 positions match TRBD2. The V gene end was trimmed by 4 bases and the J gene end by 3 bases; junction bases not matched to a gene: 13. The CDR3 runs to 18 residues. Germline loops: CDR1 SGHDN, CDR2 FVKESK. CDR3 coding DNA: TGTGCCAGCAGCCTCCCCCGGCTAGCGGGTGGCGACACCGGGGAGCTGTTTTTT. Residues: CASSLPRLAGGDTGELFF.

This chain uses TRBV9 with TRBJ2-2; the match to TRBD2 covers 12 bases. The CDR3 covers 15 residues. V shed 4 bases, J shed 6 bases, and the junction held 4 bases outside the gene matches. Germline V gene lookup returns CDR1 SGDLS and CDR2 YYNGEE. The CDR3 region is CASSRTSGIPGELFF. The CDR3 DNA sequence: TGTGCCAGCAGCCGGACTAGCGGGATACCCGGGGAGCTGTTTTTT.

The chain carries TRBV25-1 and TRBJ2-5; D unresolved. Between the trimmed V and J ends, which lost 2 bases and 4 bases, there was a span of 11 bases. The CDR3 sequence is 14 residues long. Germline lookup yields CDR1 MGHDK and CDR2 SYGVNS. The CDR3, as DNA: TGTGCCAGCAGTGAACACGGAGTTCGAGAGACCCAGTACTTC. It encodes CASSEHGVRETQYF.

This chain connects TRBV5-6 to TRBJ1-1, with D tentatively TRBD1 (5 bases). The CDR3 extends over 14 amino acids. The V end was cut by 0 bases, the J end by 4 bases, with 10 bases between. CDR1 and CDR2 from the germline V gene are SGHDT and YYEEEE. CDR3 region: CASSLGQRGTEAFF. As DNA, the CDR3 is TGTGCCAGCAGCTTGGGCCAAAGGGGCACTGAAGCTTTCTTT.

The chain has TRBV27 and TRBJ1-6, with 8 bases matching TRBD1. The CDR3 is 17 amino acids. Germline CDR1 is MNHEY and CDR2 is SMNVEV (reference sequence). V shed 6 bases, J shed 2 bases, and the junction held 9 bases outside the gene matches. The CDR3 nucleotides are TGTGCCAGCAGACCCGACAGGGGAGCAGCCTATAATTCACCCCTCCACTTT. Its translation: CASRPDRGAAYNSPLHF.